This T cell receptor beta chain was retrieved from a study of T cell responses to AZD1222 COVID-19 vaccine. The table came from immunoSEQ multiplex PCR; TCRdb's copy has only in-frame clones and leaves some out. This table has some 90,000 clones, around 86% appearing once. Germline-derived CDR1 and CDR2 are MNHEY and SVGAGI. With V trimmed by 4 bases and J by 6 bases, 13 bases remained unmatched. The CDR3 is 16 residues long. Whole-study findings and limits: There were vaccine-associated CD4 TCRs across spike, dominant at 160-218 and 743-854. Receipt of two AZD1222 doses was followed by a rise in Spike-specific TCR breadth and depth.

Concerning this clone: Its specificity is unknown.

The TCR was taken from an adult in good health. The V gene is TRBV6-5, the J gene TRBJ2-7; 9 bases match TRBD2. The sample was peripheral blood, taken on day 0 of AZD1222 vaccination. Written as DNA, the CDR3 is TGTGCCAGCAGTTCGGTCTCTCGGCGGGGGGGTTTCGAGCAGTACTTC. It translates to CASSSVSRRGGFEQYF.